This T cell receptor beta chain was obtained from a study of T cell responses to AZD1222 COVID-19 vaccine. This CDR3 is 16 amino acids long. The ends lost 1 base at V and 7 bases at J; junction bases unmatched: 5. The germline V gene encodes CDR1 MNHEY and CDR2 SMNVEV (reference sequence). In this sample, this clone turned up once. Its antigen is as yet unknown. General study findings and limits: Donors were chiefly white British, with a greater number of females, and clonal diversity was perhaps underestimated.

Assay used: immunoSEQ multiplex PCR; TCRdb lists only in-frame clones, some missing. The table has 150,000 to 200,000 clones, around 89% seen once. This receptor was identified in an adult who received the AZD1222 COVID-19 vaccine. The sample here was peripheral blood, taken 28 days after the second AZD1222 dose. The rearrangement uses TRBV27 and TRBJ1-4; TRBD1 agrees at 11 bases. The CDR3 region is CASSLFGTGGFEKLFF. The CDR3, as DNA: TGTGCCAGCAGTTTATTTGGGACAGGGGGTTTTGAAAAACTGTTTTTT.